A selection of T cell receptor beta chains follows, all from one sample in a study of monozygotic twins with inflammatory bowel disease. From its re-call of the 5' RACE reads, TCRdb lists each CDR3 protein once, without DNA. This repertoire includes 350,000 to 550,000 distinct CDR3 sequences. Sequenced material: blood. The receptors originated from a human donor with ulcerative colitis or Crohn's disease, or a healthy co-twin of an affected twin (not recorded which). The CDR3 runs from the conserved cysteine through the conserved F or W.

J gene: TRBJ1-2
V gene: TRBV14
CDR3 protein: CASSQNGLDGYTF

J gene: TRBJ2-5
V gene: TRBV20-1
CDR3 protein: CSASTSGKETQYF

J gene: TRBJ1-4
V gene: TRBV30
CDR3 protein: CAWSWAGVEKLFF

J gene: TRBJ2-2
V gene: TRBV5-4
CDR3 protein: CASSMGLAGVHTGELFF

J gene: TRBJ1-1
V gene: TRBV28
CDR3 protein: CASQQWNTEAFF

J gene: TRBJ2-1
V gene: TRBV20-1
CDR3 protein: CSARDTGEYNEQFF

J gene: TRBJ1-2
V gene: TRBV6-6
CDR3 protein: CASRPQTGGYTF

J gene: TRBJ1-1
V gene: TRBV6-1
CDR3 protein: CASSEWGREAFF

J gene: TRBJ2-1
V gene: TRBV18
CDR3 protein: CASSLDRAYNEQFF

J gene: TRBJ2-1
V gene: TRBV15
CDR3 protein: CATSRPGQGDDEQFF

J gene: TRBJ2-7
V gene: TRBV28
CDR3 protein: CASSPLATIYEQYF

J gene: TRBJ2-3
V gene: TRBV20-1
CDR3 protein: CSAKPGLGTDTQYF

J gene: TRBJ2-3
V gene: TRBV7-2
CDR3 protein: CASSRGWVTSPPDTQYF

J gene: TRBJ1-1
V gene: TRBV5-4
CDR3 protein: CASSLSKGNTEAFF

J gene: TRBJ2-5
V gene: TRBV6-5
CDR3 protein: CASSRSREETQYF

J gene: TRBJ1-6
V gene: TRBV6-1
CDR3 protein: CASRLTESSYNSPLHF

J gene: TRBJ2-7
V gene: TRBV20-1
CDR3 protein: CSALGDRNYEQYF

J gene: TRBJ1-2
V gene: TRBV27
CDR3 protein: CASSQTHLGGYTF

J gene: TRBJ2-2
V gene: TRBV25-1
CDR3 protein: CASSETTLNTGELFF

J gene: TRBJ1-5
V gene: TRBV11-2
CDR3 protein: CASSLGAGGPGNQPQHF

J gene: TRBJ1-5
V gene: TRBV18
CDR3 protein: CASSRAGNQPQHF

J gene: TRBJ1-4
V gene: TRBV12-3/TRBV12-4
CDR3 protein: CASTVARGSEKLFF

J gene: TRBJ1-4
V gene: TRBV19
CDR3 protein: CASSPYGRSTNEKLFF

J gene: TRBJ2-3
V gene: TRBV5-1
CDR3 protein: CASHFQGTDTQYF

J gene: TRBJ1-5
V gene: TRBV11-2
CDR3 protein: CASSLLPEGAGYNQPQHF

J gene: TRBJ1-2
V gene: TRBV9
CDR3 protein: CASSVGSTASNYGYTF

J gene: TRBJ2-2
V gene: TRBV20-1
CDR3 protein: CSARLAGVTGELFF

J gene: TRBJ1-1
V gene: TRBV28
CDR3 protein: CASSGSTEAFF

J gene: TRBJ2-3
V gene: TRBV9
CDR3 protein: CASSVVGTELTDTQYF

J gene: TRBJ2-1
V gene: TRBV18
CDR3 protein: CASSPGRVGVFEQFF

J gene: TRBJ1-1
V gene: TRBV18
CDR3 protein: CASSRQAMNTEAFF

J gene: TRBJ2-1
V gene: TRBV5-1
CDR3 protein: CASSLTSGNNEQFF

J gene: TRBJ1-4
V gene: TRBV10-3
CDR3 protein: CAIRGTSTNEKLFF

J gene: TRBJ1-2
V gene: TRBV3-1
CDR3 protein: CASSHTPGTAANLF

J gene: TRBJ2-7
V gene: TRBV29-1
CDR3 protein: CSVGLAGSSYEQYF

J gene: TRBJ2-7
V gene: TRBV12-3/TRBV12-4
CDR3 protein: CASSGSGRASYEQYF

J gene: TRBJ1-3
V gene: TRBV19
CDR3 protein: CASSTRTRSTIYF

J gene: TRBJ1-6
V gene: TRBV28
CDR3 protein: CASRSQGAYNSPLHF

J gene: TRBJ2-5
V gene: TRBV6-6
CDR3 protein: CASSLGGPWTQYF